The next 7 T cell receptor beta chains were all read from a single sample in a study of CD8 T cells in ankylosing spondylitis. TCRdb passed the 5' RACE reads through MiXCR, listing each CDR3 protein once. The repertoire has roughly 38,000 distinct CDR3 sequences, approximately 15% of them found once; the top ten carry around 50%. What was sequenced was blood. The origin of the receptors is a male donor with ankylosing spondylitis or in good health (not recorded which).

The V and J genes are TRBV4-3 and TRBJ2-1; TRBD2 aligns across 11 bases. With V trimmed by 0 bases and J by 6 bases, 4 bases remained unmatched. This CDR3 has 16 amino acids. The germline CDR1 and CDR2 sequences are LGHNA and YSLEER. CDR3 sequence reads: CASSQERGTSGNEQFF. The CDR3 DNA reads TGCGCCAGCAGCCAAGAACGGGGGACTAGCGGCAATGAGCAGTTCTTC.

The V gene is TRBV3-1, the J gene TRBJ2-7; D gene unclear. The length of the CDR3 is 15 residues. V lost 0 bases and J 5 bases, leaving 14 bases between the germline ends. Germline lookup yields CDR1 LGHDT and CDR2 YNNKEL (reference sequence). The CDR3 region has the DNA TGTGCCAGCAGCCAAGAATTACGGTGGTTCGACGAGCAGTACTTC. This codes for CASSQELRWFDEQYF.

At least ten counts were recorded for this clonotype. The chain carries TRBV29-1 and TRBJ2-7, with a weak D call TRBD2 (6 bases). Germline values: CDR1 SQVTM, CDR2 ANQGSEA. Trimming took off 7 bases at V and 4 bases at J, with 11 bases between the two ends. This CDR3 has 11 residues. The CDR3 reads CSGGDSYEQYF. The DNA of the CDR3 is TGCAGCGGAGGGGACTCGTACGAGCAGTACTTC.

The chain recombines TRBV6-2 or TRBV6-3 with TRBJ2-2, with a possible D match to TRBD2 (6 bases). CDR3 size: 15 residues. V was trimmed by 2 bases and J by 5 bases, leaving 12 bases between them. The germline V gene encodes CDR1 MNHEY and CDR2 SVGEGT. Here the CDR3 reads CASSYLTSATGELFF. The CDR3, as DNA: TGTGCCAGCAGTTACCTGACTAGTGCTACCGGGGAGCTGTTTTTT.

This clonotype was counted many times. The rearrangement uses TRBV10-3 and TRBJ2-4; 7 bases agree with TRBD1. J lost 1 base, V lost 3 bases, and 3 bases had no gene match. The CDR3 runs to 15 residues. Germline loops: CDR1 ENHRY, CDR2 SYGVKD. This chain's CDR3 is CAISETGVAKNIQYF. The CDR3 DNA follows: TGTGCCATCAGTGAAACAGGGGTGGCCAAAAACATTCAGTACTTC.

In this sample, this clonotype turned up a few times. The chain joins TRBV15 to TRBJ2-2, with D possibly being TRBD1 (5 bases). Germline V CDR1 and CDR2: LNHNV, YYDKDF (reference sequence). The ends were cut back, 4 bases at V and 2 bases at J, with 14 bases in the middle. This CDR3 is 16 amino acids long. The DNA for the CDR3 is TGTGCCACCAGCAAGGGGTCTGATTTTAACACCGGGGAGCTGTTTTTT. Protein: CATSKGSDFNTGELFF.

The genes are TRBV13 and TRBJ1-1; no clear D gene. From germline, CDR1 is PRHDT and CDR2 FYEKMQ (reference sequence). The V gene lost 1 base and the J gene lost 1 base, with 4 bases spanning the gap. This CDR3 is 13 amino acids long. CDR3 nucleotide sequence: TGTGCCAGCAGCTTAGTTTCGAACACTGAAGCTTTCTTT. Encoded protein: CASSLVSNTEAFF. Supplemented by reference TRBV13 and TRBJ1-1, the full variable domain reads AAGVIQSPRHLIKEKRETATLKCYPIPRHDTVYWYQQGPGQDPQFLISFYEKMQSDKGSIPDRFSAQQFSDYHSELNMSSLELGDSALYFCASSLVSNTEAFFGQGTRLTVV.